The 31 T cell receptor beta chains reported below all come from one sample, sequenced in a study of blood T cell repertoires in COVID-19. Clones were read by immunoSEQ multiplex PCR, and TCRdb kept only the in-frame ones, dropping some. Among 200,000 to 300,000 clones, about 82% were seen once, and the ten largest hold 2% to 2.5%. Sequencing used PBMCs or T cells enriched from blood (not recorded which). These receptor sequences come from a woman aged 50 to 65 who had recovered from COVID-19.

The rearrangement uses TRBV28 and TRBJ1-2; TRBD1 aligns across 10 bases. This CDR3 comprises 17 residues. Germline CDR1 and CDR2: MDHEN and SYDVKM. V trimming: 3 bases; J trimming: 5 bases; junction bases outside the gene matches: 12. DNA of the CDR3: TGTGCCAGCAGTTTTTTTGGAGCCGGGACAGGGGCTTATGGCTACACCTTC. Amino acid sequence: CASSFFGAGTGAYGYTF.

This clone was seen repeatedly, ten times or more. The V and J genes are TRBV4-1 and TRBJ2-1, with D possibly being TRBD1 (5 bases). The germline V and J ends were trimmed by 0 bases and 8 bases, with 11 bases remaining between them. The CDR3 sequence is 14 residues long. From germline, CDR1 is MGHRA and CDR2 YSYEKL. The CDR3 DNA is TGCGCCAGCAGCCAAGATGCAGGGTTCGATGAGCAGTTCTTC. Residues: CASSQDAGFDEQFF.

The chain recombines TRBV7-9 with TRBJ2-5, with 11 bases matching TRBD2. V gave up 5 bases and J gave up 0 bases; unmatched junction bases: 14. Germline V CDR1 and CDR2: SEHNR, FQNEAQ (reference sequence). This CDR3 is 19 amino acids long. The CDR3 protein is CASSHPGGGLAGYQETQYF. The DNA of the CDR3 is TGTGCCAGCAGCCACCCGGGTGGTGGACTAGCGGGTTACCAAGAGACCCAGTACTTC. Full variable domain (remainder filled in from reference TRBV7-9 and TRBJ2-5): DTGVSQNPRHKITKRGQNVTFRCDPISEHNRLYWYRQTLGQGPEFLTYFQNEAQLEKSRLLSDRFSAERPKGSFSTLEIQRTEQGDSAMYLCASSHPGGGLAGYQETQYFGPGTRLLVL.

CDR3 region: CASSLIGVAGELFF. The CDR3 region has the DNA TGTGCCAGCAGCTTAATCGGGGTAGCCGGGGAGCTGTTTTTT. The rearrangement joins TRBV7-3 to TRBJ2-2, with a tentative D call TRBD2 (5 bases). CDR1 and CDR2 from the germline V gene are SGHTA and FQGTGA. Trimming stripped 1 base from V and 6 bases from J, with 9 bases between. The CDR3 is 14 amino acids.

The chain uses TRBV6-2 or TRBV6-3 and TRBJ2-6, with 7 nucleotides matching TRBD1. The CDR3 loop spans 15 amino acids. V shed 5 bases and J 12 bases; nucleotides not matched to a gene: 13. In germline, CDR1 is MNHEY, CDR2 SVGEGT. CDR3 amino acids: CASSRDSWFSSVLTF. CDR3 bases: TGTGCCAGCAGTCGGGACAGTTGGTTTTCCAGCGTCCTGACTTTC.

Written as DNA, the CDR3 is TGTGCCAGTACGGACAGGGGTCGGACTGAAGCTTTCTTT. Its translation is CASTDRGRTEAFF. The chain is built from TRBV6-5 and TRBJ1-1; TRBD1 agrees at 9 bases. The CDR3 loop spans 13 amino acids. Germline V lookup: CDR1 MNHEY, CDR2 SVGAGI. Trimming at V came to 9 bases and at J to 5 bases, leaving 7 bases not matched to a gene.

In this sample, this clone turned up once. The rearrangement links TRBV27 to TRBJ2-3, with 9 bases that match TRBD2. This CDR3 has 15 residues. J lost 1 base, V lost 5 bases, and 4 bases had no gene match. CDR1 and CDR2 (germline): MNHEY, SMNVEV (reference sequence). The CDR3 sequence is CASSAASGGTDTQYF. The CDR3 region has the DNA TGTGCCAGCAGTGCCGCTAGCGGGGGCACAGATACGCAGTATTTT.

The chain recombines TRBV5-4 with TRBJ2-7, with 11 nucleotides matching TRBD2. V dropped 0 bases and J dropped 2; count of bases not matched to a gene: 7. CDR1 is SGHNT and CDR2 is YYREEE in the germline V gene (reference sequence). The length of the CDR3 is 17 residues. The CDR3 DNA follows: TGTGCCAGCAGCTTGGGGTTAGCGGGAGGGGAAACCTACGAGCAGTACTTC. Its translation is CASSLGLAGGETYEQYF. The full variable domain, in which reference TRBV5-4 and TRBJ2-7 provide the parts outside the CDR3, is ETGVTQSPTHLIKTRGQQVTLRCSSQSGHNTVSWYQQALGQGPQFIFQYYREEENGRGNFPPRFSGLQFPNYSSELNVNALELDDSALYLCASSLGLAGGETYEQYFGPGTRLTVT.

The chain has TRBV7-2 and TRBJ2-3; 8 bases fit TRBD2. The CDR3 runs 16 residues. V lost 5 bases and J lost 3; bases outside the gene matches: 10. Germline loops: CDR1 SGHTA, CDR2 FQGNSA. The CDR3, as DNA: TGTGCCAGCAGCCGTGGAAGGGGCGGGAGGACAGATACGCAGTATTTT. Protein product: CASSRGRGGRTDTQYF.

The rearrangement joins TRBV7-8 to TRBJ2-7; 10 positions match TRBD2. CDR3 size: 15 residues. The J segment lost 4 bases and the V segment lost 1 base, leaving 4 bases of the junction unmatched. The germline V gene has CDR1 SGHVS and CDR2 FQNEAQ. The CDR3 spells CASSLEFSGRYEQYF. CDR3 DNA: TGTGCCAGCAGCTTAGAGTTTAGCGGGAGGTACGAGCAGTACTTC.

This chain joins TRBV30 and TRBJ1-4; possible D gene TRBD1, 5 bases. CDR1 is GTSNPN, CDR2 SVGIG, per germline (reference sequence). With 7 bases removed from V and 8 bases from J, the gap between germline ends came to 11 bases. The CDR3 consists of 11 residues. In nucleotides, the CDR3 is TGTGCCTATAGCGGGGCCGAAAAACTGTTTTTT. It specifies CAYSGAEKLFF.

Here the CDR3 DNA reads TGTGCCAGCAGCCATACTAGCGGTTACTACGAGCAGTACTTC. As protein: CASSHTSGYYEQYF. This chain uses TRBV4-2 with TRBJ2-7; 8 nucleotides agree with TRBD2. Unmatched junction bases numbered 4, after V lost 3 bases and J lost 3 bases. The CDR3 has 14 amino acids. Germline assignment: CDR1 LGHNA and CDR2 YNFKEQ.

This clone showed up just once. The V gene is TRBV2, the J gene TRBJ1-4; 9 bases align to TRBD1. V trimming: 3 bases; J trimming: 8 bases; junction bases outside the gene matches: 10. Germline V CDR1 and CDR2: SNHLY, FYNNEI. The CDR3 has 16 residues. The CDR3 region is CASSDSAGQGREKLFF. In nucleotides, the CDR3 is TGTGCCAGCAGTGATTCCGCGGGACAGGGAAGGGAAAAACTGTTTTTT.

The chain has TRBV5-4 and TRBJ2-1; D may be TRBD2 (6 bases). Germline CDR1 and CDR2: SGHNT and YYREEE (reference sequence). V was clipped by 5 bases and J by 8 bases, with 14 bases between them. The CDR3 spans 13 residues. The CDR3 DNA follows: TGTGCCAGCAGGATAAACTGGGGGGATGAGCAGTTCTTC. The encoded protein is CASRINWGDEQFF. Supplemented by reference TRBV5-4 and TRBJ2-1, the full variable domain reads ETGVTQSPTHLIKTRGQQVTLRCSSQSGHNTVSWYQQALGQGPQFIFQYYREEENGRGNFPPRFSGLQFPNYSSELNVNALELDDSALYLCASRINWGDEQFFGPGTRLTVL.

This sequence joins TRBV5-6 and TRBJ1-5; D is possibly TRBD1 (5 bases). Germline assignment: CDR1 SGHDT and CDR2 YYEEEE. The CDR3 contains 17 residues. V shed 6 bases and J shed 0 bases, with 19 bases lying between them. The chain's CDR3 is CASTAGEEGYSNQPQHF. Here the CDR3 DNA reads TGTGCCAGCACGGCGGGGGAAGAAGGATATAGCAATCAGCCCCAGCATTTT.

The chain uses TRBV9 and TRBJ2-1, with TRBD1 as a possible D gene (6 bases). The CDR3 covers 15 residues. CDR1 is SGDLS, CDR2 YYNGEE, per germline. The V end was cut by 1 base, the J end by 0 bases, with 8 bases between. CDR3 region: CASSVHRVSYNEQFF. The CDR3 region has the DNA TGTGCCAGCAGCGTACACAGGGTCTCCTACAATGAGCAGTTCTTC.

CDR3 protein: CASSTQYSNQPQHF. The CDR3 DNA reads as TGTGCCAGCTCGACACAGTATAGCAATCAGCCCCAGCATTTT. The V gene is TRBV18, the J gene TRBJ1-5; D uncertain. The CDR3 consists of 14 residues. CDR1 and CDR2 (germline): KGHSH, LQKENI. V lost 6 bases to trimming and J lost 0 bases, with 9 bases between them.

The chain carries TRBV14 and TRBJ2-1, with D uncertain. Looked up from germline, CDR1 is SGHDN and CDR2 is FVKESK. Trimming left V 3 bases short and J 14 bases short, with 17 bases between. The CDR3 has 13 amino acids. The CDR3 DNA reads TGTGCCAGCAGCCAGCATCTAGGATTGCGGAAGTTCTTC. As protein: CASSQHLGLRKFF.

This clone was recorded once. The CDR3 sequence: CASSLSWGSGKYEQYF. The CDR3 DNA is TGTGCCAGCAGTTTATCCTGGGGTAGCGGAAAGTACGAGCAGTACTTC. The V gene is TRBV27, the J gene TRBJ2-7, with D possibly being TRBD2 (6 bases). Germline values: CDR1 MNHEY, CDR2 SMNVEV (reference sequence). V shed 0 bases and J shed 4 bases, with 16 bases lying between them. The CDR3 is made up of 16 amino acids.

The chain uses TRBV29-1 and TRBJ2-7; D may be TRBD2 (6 bases). The CDR3 is made up of 14 amino acids. Germline loops: CDR1 SQVTM, CDR2 ANQGSEA. Trimming removed 7 bases from V and 2 bases from J, with 18 bases in between. The CDR3, as DNA: TGCAGCGCAAGAACTAGCTCGGGTCCCTACGAGCAGTACTTC. This encodes CSARTSSGPYEQYF.

The V call is TRBV11-2, the J call TRBJ1-5, with 9 bases matching TRBD1. Trimming removed 1 base from V and 2 bases from J; junction bases left unmatched: 0. Germline V gene data show CDR1 as SGHAT and CDR2 as FQNNGV. This CDR3 comprises 15 residues. The CDR3 coding sequence is TGTGCCAGCAGCTTAGGGGACAGGGGCAATCAGCCCCAGCATTTT. This encodes CASSLGDRGNQPQHF.

The chain employs TRBV4-3 and TRBJ1-3; weak D call: TRBD1 (6 bases). The CDR3 loop spans 17 amino acids. Germline CDR1 and CDR2: LGHNA and YSLEER. Deletions cut 0 bases from V and 0 bases from J, with 12 bases between. The CDR3 nucleotides read TGCGCCAGCAGCCAAGATGGGGGCGCCGTCTCTGGAAACACCATATATTTT. Translating it yields CASSQDGGAVSGNTIYF.

Only one count was recorded for this clone. This rearrangement joins TRBV2 to TRBJ1-3; D gene unclear. Germline loops: CDR1 SNHLY, CDR2 FYNNEI. Between the trimmed V and J ends, which lost 4 bases and 0 bases, there was a span of 4 bases. The length of the CDR3 is 13 residues. CDR3 sequence reads: CASSVLSGNTIYF. CDR3 in DNA: TGTGCCAGCAGTGTACTCTCTGGAAACACCATATATTTT.

This chain links TRBV27 with TRBJ2-1; 10 bases are shared with TRBD2. This CDR3 comprises 22 residues. CDR1 and CDR2 from the germline V gene are MNHEY and SMNVEV (reference sequence). V lost 11 bases, J lost 5 bases, and 33 bases stayed unmatched. The CDR3 is CAPTYGLAGVPRIDFENNEQFF. DNA for the CDR3: TGTGCCCCTACCTACGGGCTAGCGGGAGTGCCCCGCATAGATTTTGAAAACAATGAGCAGTTCTTC.

The chain uses TRBV7-3 and TRBJ2-7; D gene uncertain. With 5 bases removed from V and 0 bases from J, the gap between germline ends came to 11 bases. This CDR3 spans 14 amino acids. The V gene's germline CDR1 is SGHTA and CDR2 FQGTGA. Written as DNA, the CDR3 is TGTGCCAGCAGCCCCTATAAAGACTCCTACGAGCAGTACTTC. Its translation is CASSPYKDSYEQYF.

The V call is TRBV14, the J call TRBJ1-3; D possibly corresponds to TRBD1 (5 bases). This CDR3 comprises 14 residues. Germline V gene data show CDR1 as SGHDN and CDR2 as FVKESK. With 1 base removed from V and 13 bases from J, the gap between germline ends came to 17 bases. CDR3 sequence: CASSQGYPGLVIYF. In DNA, the CDR3 is TGTGCCAGCAGCCAAGGATACCCGGGACTCGTAATATATTTT.

This sequence joins TRBV6-2 or TRBV6-3 and TRBJ1-5; no clear D gene. V was trimmed by 5 bases and J by 2 bases, leaving 13 bases between them. In germline, CDR1 is MNHEY, CDR2 SVGEGT. The CDR3 covers 15 residues. CDR3 sequence reads: CASSEGVVGNQPQHF. CDR3 sequence (DNA): TGTGCCAGCAGTGAGGGAGTTGTGGGCAATCAGCCCCAGCATTTT.

The CDR3 loop reads CASSEQGSFMNTEAFF. The DNA for the CDR3 is TGTGCCAGCAGTGAACAGGGGTCTTTCATGAACACTGAAGCTTTCTTT. The chain couples TRBV2 to TRBJ1-1; D is perhaps TRBD1 (6 bases). Trimming took off 2 bases at V and 0 bases at J, with 13 bases between the two ends. Germline V gene sequence: CDR1 SNHLY, CDR2 FYNNEI. CDR3 length: 16 amino acids.

V is TRBV5-4 and J is TRBJ2-3; a weak D match, TRBD1 (6 bases). CDR1 and CDR2 (germline): SGHNT, YYREEE (reference sequence). The CDR3 runs 15 residues. The V gene lost 3 bases and the J gene lost 3 bases, with 14 bases spanning the gap. DNA of the CDR3: TGTGCCAGCAGCTCAGCCGGGACATTGACAGATACGCAGTATTTT. It translates to CASSSAGTLTDTQYF.

The chain links TRBV6-4 to TRBJ2-1; 8 positions match TRBD2. The V and J ends lost 5 bases and 6 bases, in that order; junction bases with no gene match: 12. Germline assignment: CDR1 MRHNA and CDR2 SNTAGT. This CDR3 region has 16 residues. The CDR3 nucleotides read TGTGCCAGCAGTAGGCAATCGGCTAGCGGGCCCAATGAGCAGTTCTTC. The encoded protein is CASSRQSASGPNEQFF.

This chain uses TRBV4-3 with TRBJ2-1, with D possibly matching TRBD1 (6 bases). The V and J ends lost 2 bases and 1 base respectively, with 9 bases between them. Germline V gene sequence: CDR1 LGHNA, CDR2 YSLEER. The CDR3 length is 15 residues. CDR3 DNA: TGCGCCAGCAGCCAACCAGGACAGTCCTACAATGAGCAGTTCTTC. Translating it yields CASSQPGQSYNEQFF.